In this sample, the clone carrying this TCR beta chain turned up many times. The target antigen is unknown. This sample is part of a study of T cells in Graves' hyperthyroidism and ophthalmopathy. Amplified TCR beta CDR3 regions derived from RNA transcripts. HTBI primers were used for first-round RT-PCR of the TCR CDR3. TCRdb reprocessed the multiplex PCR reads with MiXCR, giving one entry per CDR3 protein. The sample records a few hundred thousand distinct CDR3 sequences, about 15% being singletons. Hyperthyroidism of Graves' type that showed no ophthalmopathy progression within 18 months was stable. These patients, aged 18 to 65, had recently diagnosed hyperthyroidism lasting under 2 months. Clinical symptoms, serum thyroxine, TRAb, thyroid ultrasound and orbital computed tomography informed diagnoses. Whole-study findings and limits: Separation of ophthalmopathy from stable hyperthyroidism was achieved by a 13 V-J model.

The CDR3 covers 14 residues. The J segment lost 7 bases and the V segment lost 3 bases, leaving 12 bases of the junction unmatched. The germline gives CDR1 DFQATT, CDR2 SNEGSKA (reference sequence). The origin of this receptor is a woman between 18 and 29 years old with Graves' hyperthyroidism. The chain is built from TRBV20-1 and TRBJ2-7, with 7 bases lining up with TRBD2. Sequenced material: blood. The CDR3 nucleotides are TGCAGTGCTAGGGCCCCGGGACTATATCCGGAGCAGTACTTC. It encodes CSARAPGLYPEQYF.